These T cell receptor beta chains were read from a single sample in a study of graft-versus-host responses after intestinal transplantation. TCRdb keeps only in-frame clones here, not all; method: immunoSEQ multiplex PCR. The table shows about 23,000 clones, with about two fifths occurring only once. The sample consisted of alloreactive CD8+ T cells from a mixed lymphocyte reaction culture, taken before transplantation. Every receptor here comes from a human patient who was an organ donor for intestinal transplantation. CDR3s include the opening cysteine and the closing phenylalanine or tryptophan. D genes are given only for firm matches. Only part of the rows carry a size: once, few, many, or a class if the clone is expanded.

d_gene	abundance	v_gene	j_gene	CDR3nt	CDR3aa
TRBD1	.	TRBV5-4	TRBJ2-1	TGTGCCAGCAGTCAACAGGGGAATGAGCAGTTCTTC	CASSQQGNEQFF
.	.	TRBV12-5	TRBJ2-7	TGTGCTAGTGCCTCCCCTCGCGGGATGATCTACGAGCAGTACTTC	CASASPRGMIYEQYF
.	few	TRBV10-3	TRBJ1-4	TGTGCCATCAGTCCGGGCGACGTGAAGGAAAAACTGTTTTTT	CAISPGDVKEKLFF
.	.	TRBV2	TRBJ1-1	TGTGCCAGCAGTGATGGGAGTCAGCCGAACACTGAAGCTTTCTTT	CASSDGSQPNTEAFF
TRBD2	few	TRBV5-6	TRBJ2-7	TGTGCCAGCAGCTTGGAGGGACTAGCGGGAGGAACCGAGCAGTACTTC	CASSLEGLAGGTEQYF
TRBD1	.	TRBV7-9	TRBJ2-1	TGTGCCAGCAGCCAACGGGGACAGGGGGCAAGCAATGAGCAGTTCTTC	CASSQRGQGASNEQFF
.	.	TRBV5-4	TRBJ1-1	TGTGCCAGCAGCCAAGATCTTGGGATTTTAAGAGGGGACACTGAAGCTTTCTTT	CASSQDLGILRGDTEAFF
TRBD2	.	TRBV7-9	TRBJ2-7	TGTGCCAGCAGCCCCTCCCAGCCCCTGCGGGAGGGTTCCTACGAGCAGTACTTC	CASSPSQPLREGSYEQYF
.	.	TRBV13	TRBJ2-7	TGTGCCAGCAGCTGGGCAGGGATCCGATACGAGCAGTACTTC	CASSWAGIRYEQYF
TRBD2	.	TRBV9	TRBJ2-7	TGTGCCAGCAGCGTAGGAGTTTCGGGGGGGACCTACGAGCAGTACTTC	CASSVGVSGGTYEQYF